Sequencing of this TCR beta chain was carried out in a study of read filtering for tumor transcriptome and immune sequencing. About the research overall: Mean patient age was roughly 66 years, range about 47 to 90; 16 to 20 male, more than 11 female. Whole-transcriptome libraries were prepared after DNase treatment. Study observations and caveats: Sorted CD138-negative bone marrow cells were not purified T cells. RNA-seq captured clonotypes less deeply and reliably than IR-seq.

From about 0.4 ug of RNA, a library with molecular barcoded alpha/delta and beta/gamma adaptors was made. TCRdb used MiXCR to reprocess the reads, holding one entry per CDR3 protein. The sample consists of 100,000 to 150,000 distinct CDR3 sequences, roughly an eighth of them appearing once. Germline CDR1 reads SEHNR; CDR2 reads FQNEAQ (reference sequence). The CDR3 extends over 15 amino acids. V was pared by 1 base and J by 3 bases, with 13 bases between. In its sample, this clonotype was seen a few times. Its antigen is unknown. Sequencing was done on a sample of a population of CD138-negative cells sorted from bone marrow. This sequence originates from a donor aged 40 or over with multiple myeloma. V and J are TRBV7-9 and TRBJ2-7; perhaps TRBD2 as D (5 bases). The chain's CDR3 is CASSLGPGKIYEQYF. In DNA, the CDR3 is TGTGCCAGCAGCTTAGGACCCGGGAAGATCTACGAGCAGTACTTC.